The TCR beta chain described here comes from a study of shared clonotypes between healthy human individuals. The overall study: A donor's plate count was three for CD4 naive and three for CD4 memory; CD8 naive had two and CD8 memory one.

Losses at the gene ends were 4 bases for V and 5 bases for J; bases not matched to a gene: 3. This CDR3 contains 12 residues. Germline loops: CDR1 SGHRS, CDR2 YFSETQ. The protocol was immunoSEQ multiplex PCR, while the TCRdb copy is restricted to in-frame clones and leaves out a portion. In the table there are over 1.4 million clones, around 97% of which are singletons. The rearrangement uses TRBV5-1 and TRBJ2-7, with 7 bases fitting TRBD1. The source material was naive CD4+ T cells sorted from blood. Subset here: CD45RA+ positively selected. The sequence derives from a man aged 25-45 years in good health. As DNA, the CDR3 is TGCGCCAGCAGCCCCGGACAGGACGAGCAGTACTTC. It encodes CASSPGQDEQYF.